Below are 14 T cell receptor beta chains sequenced from a single sample in a study of early T cells in non-severe SARS-CoV-2 infection. Via MiXCR, TCRdb re-called the 5' RACE reads, giving one row per CDR3 protein. This sample has more than 55,000 distinct CDR3 sequences; 9.5% to 15% occur once, and the top ten carry roughly 4%. The source material was whole blood. The receptors here all came from an adult who was a healthcare worker with PCR-confirmed SARS-CoV-2 infection or an uninfected control (not recorded which).

This clonotype was detected ten times or more. This rearrangement joins TRBV20-1 to TRBJ2-6; D is uncertain. Trimming stripped 3 bases from V and 4 bases from J, with 13 bases between. This CDR3 has 15 amino acids. The germline V gene has CDR1 DFQATT and CDR2 SNEGSKA (reference sequence). CDR3 in DNA: TGCAGTGCTAGCCCCCCCGAGATGGGGGCCAACGTCCTGACTTTC. Its translation: CSASPPEMGANVLTF.

This chain connects TRBV7-2 to TRBJ2-3, with 7 bases fitting TRBD2. CDR1 is SGHTA, CDR2 FQGNSA, per germline. The CDR3 loop spans 12 amino acids. The J segment lost 10 bases and the V segment lost 2 bases, leaving 3 bases of the junction unmatched. DNA of the CDR3: TGTGCCAGCAGCTTACCGGGGAGGGCGCAGTATTTT. Encoded protein: CASSLPGRAQYF. The whole variable domain, filled in from reference TRBV7-2 and TRBJ2-3, reads GAGVSQSPSNKVTEKGKDVELRCDPISGHTALYWYRQSLGQGLEFLIYFQGNSAPDKSGLPSDRFSAERTGGSVSTLTIQRTQQEDSAVYLCASSLPGRAQYFGPGTRLTVL.

This clonotype was seen many times. The V gene is TRBV7-3, the J gene TRBJ1-1; D remains ambiguous. Per the germline V gene, CDR1 is SGHTA and CDR2 is FQGTGA. Trimming pared 2 bases from V and 0 bases from J, leaving 4 bases between. The CDR3 covers 13 residues. CDR3 coding DNA: TGTGCCAGCAGCTTATTTATGAACACTGAAGCTTTCTTT. Translating gives CASSLFMNTEAFF.

This clonotype came up a few times. The chain uses TRBV11-2 and TRBJ2-5; D not certain. Trimming took 0 bases from V and 1 from J, leaving 3 bases between them. Germline V CDR1 and CDR2: SGHAT, FQNNGV. CDR3 size: 13 residues. The CDR3 DNA reads as TGTGCCAGCAGCTTAGACAGCCAAGAGACCCAGTACTTC. Protein sequence: CASSLDSQETQYF.

The rearrangement joins TRBV18 to TRBJ2-3; D is ambiguous. Germline CDR1 is KGHSH and CDR2 is LQKENI. CDR3 size: 14 residues. The V gene lost 0 bases and the J gene lost 0 bases, with 4 bases spanning the gap. CDR3 sequence: CASSPPSSTDTQYF. CDR3 bases: TGTGCCAGCTCACCACCGTCCAGCACAGATACGCAGTATTTT.

This clonotype was seen repeatedly, ten times or more. The DNA for the CDR3 is TGCGCCAGCAGCGCACTCCAGGGGGCACATGAGCAGTTCTTC. Protein product: CASSALQGAHEQFF. The V call is TRBV5-1, the J call TRBJ2-1; the match to TRBD1 covers 8 bases. This CDR3 region has 14 residues. The V gene's germline CDR1 is SGHRS and CDR2 YFSETQ. Trimming took 4 bases from V and 8 from J; bases not matched to a gene: 8. Filled out from reference TRBV5-1 and TRBJ2-1, the complete variable domain reads KAGVTQTPRYLIKTRGQQVTLSCSPISGHRSVSWYQQTPGQGLQFLFEYFSETQRNKGNFPGRFSGRQFSNSRSEMNVSTLELGDSALYLCASSALQGAHEQFFGPGTRLTVL.

This clonotype was counted between two and nine times. The chain employs TRBV29-1 and TRBJ1-1; D remains unclear. CDR3 length: 13 amino acids. In germline, CDR1 is SQVTM, CDR2 ANQGSEA. V lost 1 base and J lost 3, with 9 bases in between. Written as DNA, the CDR3 is TGCAGCGTTGAAGTGCAGGTCGACACTGAAGCTTTCTTT. It specifies CSVEVQVDTEAFF.

The chain has TRBV20-1 and TRBJ2-3; D is perhaps TRBD2 (6 bases). V was pared by 6 bases and J by 2 bases, with 15 bases between. Germline-derived CDR1 and CDR2 are DFQATT and SNEGSKA (reference sequence). The CDR3 totals 14 residues. CDR3 region: CSALTGLFTDTQYF. The DNA for the CDR3 is TGCAGTGCATTAACGGGACTTTTCACAGATACGCAGTATTTT.

This clonotype was seen a few times. The CDR3 loop is CASSLAGAGEQYF. The CDR3 DNA sequence: TGTGCCTCGTCCCTAGCGGGAGCGGGTGAGCAGTACTTC. The rearrangement joins TRBV10-3 to TRBJ2-7, with 10 nucleotides matching TRBD2. Germline V gene data show CDR1 as ENHRY and CDR2 as SYGVKD. CDR3 length: 13 amino acids. J was trimmed by 7 bases and V by 11 bases; bases with no gene match: 11.

The sample holds many counts of this clonotype. The chain couples TRBV2 to TRBJ2-1; 7 positions match TRBD2. The V gene end was trimmed by 2 bases and the J gene end by 1 base; junction bases not matched to a gene: 2. The CDR3 covers 15 residues. Germline lookup yields CDR1 SNHLY and CDR2 FYNNEI. The CDR3 DNA follows: TGTGCCAGCAGTGAATGGGGGGGGTCCTACAATGAGCAGTTCTTC. Translating it yields CASSEWGGSYNEQFF.

This chain joins TRBV29-1 and TRBJ2-1, with TRBD2 identical over 11 bases. CDR1 and CDR2 from the germline V gene are SQVTM and ANQGSEA. The V and J ends lost 6 bases and 8 bases, in that order; junction bases with no gene match: 9. The CDR3 has 14 amino acids. The CDR3 is CSVLAGGFNDEQFF. DNA for the CDR3: TGCAGCGTGCTAGCGGGAGGCTTCAACGATGAGCAGTTCTTC.

In this sample, this clonotype turned up a few times. This chain links TRBV12-3 or TRBV12-4 with TRBJ2-1, with 11 bases that match TRBD1. Trimming removed 5 bases from V and 8 bases from J; junction bases left unmatched: 8. The CDR3 has 15 residues. CDR3 protein: CASSPGTGGGDEQFF. As DNA, the CDR3 is TGTGCCAGCAGTCCCGGGACAGGGGGAGGCGATGAGCAGTTCTTC.

With regard to this clonotype: One junction end does not reproduce the germline sequence, and a read error may be involved. This chain uses TRBV7-8 with TRBJ2-4; D remains unclear. Per germline, CDR1 SGHVS and CDR2 FQNEAQ. The length of the CDR3 is 14 residues. The CDR3: CVSSLGTEGNIQYF. The CDR3 DNA reads as TGTGTCAGCAGCTTAGGTACAGAAGGAAACATTCAGTACTTC. The full variable domain, in which reference TRBV7-8 and TRBJ2-4 provide the parts outside the CDR3, is GAGVSQSPRYKVAKRGQDVALRCDPISGHVSLFWYQQALGQGPEFLTYFQNEAQLDKSGLPSDRFFAERPEGSVSTLKIQRTQQEDSAVYLCVSSLGTEGNIQYFGAGTRLSVL.

This clonotype was counted between two and nine times. The rearrangement links TRBV7-9 to TRBJ2-5, with 9 bases matching TRBD1. The CDR3 covers 16 residues. Trimming at V came to 5 bases and at J to 3 bases, leaving 10 bases not matched to a gene. CDR1 and CDR2 from the germline V gene are SEHNR and FQNEAQ (reference sequence). The CDR3: CASSRETGGIEETQYF. CDR3 coding DNA: TGTGCCAGCAGCCGGGAAACAGGGGGCATAGAAGAGACCCAGTACTTC.